This entry describes one TCR beta chain. The antigen remains undetermined. These data come from a study of cytomegalovirus exposure and HLA in healthy donors. Broader study findings: Another analysis was done later, and it associated 15,000 to 20,000 TCR beta sequences with HLA alleles at 0.05 false discovery rate. Later analysis reportedly placed an Asian-associated ancestry cluster below the approximately 730-donor mean in N-insertions.

These donors counted as nominally healthy when sampled, but unrecorded immune exposures were likely. Primers: 60 Vbeta forward and 13 Jbeta reverse. This table comes from immunoSEQ multiplex PCR, and its TCRdb copy is limited to in-frame clones, with some not included. This sample has roughly 130,000 clones, with 60% to 85% found just once. V dropped 4 bases and J dropped 4; count of bases not matched to a gene: 0. Germline CDR1 MGHDK, CDR2 SYGVNS. CDR3 length equals 14 residues. Input material: PBMCs. The TCR comes from a man between 18 and 35 years old in good health and CMV-seronegative. J is TRBJ1-4 and V is TRBV25-1; 10 positions agree with TRBD1. CDR3 coding DNA: TGTGCCAGCAGTGGGGACAGGGGTAATGAAAAACTGTTTTTT. Its protein is CASSGDRGNEKLFF.